This T cell receptor (beta chain) is drawn from a study of cytomegalovirus exposure and HLA in healthy donors. Worth noting for this clone: Its antigen is not known.

The study's findings and limits: The investigators catalogued 150 to 200 TCR beta chains as cytomegalovirus-associated. The dataset shows that most TCR sequences were rare, while some public TCRs occurred in many donors.

Researchers ran the PCR with 60 Vbeta and 13 Jbeta primers. In the authors' methods: Counted up in a later analysis, unique TCR beta chains came to some 75 million, with around 12 million shared. TCRdb's copy holds only in-frame clones and misses some; the assay was immunoSEQ multiplex PCR. V and J calls and clone size are given by that table; D and trimming were obtained from the DNA. The data hold about 130,000 clones, with roughly 72% observed a single time. The germline V and J ends were trimmed by 4 bases and 5 bases, with 12 bases remaining between them. The CDR3 has 14 residues. Per the germline V gene, CDR1 is MDHEN and CDR2 is SYDVKM.

The TCR comes from a male donor in good health and CMV-seronegative. V is TRBV28 and J is TRBJ1-3; D call uncertain. Sample: PBMCs. CDR3 in DNA: TGTGCCAGCAGTTCACAATCTGTTCGAAACACCATATATTTT. Residues: CASSSQSVRNTIYF.